This T cell receptor beta chain came from a study of T cell changes during pregnancy in multiple sclerosis. Only in-frame clones appear in the TCRdb table, and some are missing; sequencing was by immunoSEQ multiplex PCR. The table has under 80,000 clones, 80% to 95% seen once. From germline, CDR1 is SGHRS and CDR2 YFSETQ. The CDR3 loop spans 15 amino acids. Worth noting for this clone: Sequence at one end of the junction differs from germline and may be a read error.

The sequence derives from a female donor with multiple sclerosis, enrolled in a pregnancy study. The genes are TRBV5-1 and TRBJ2-7; 10 nucleotides agree with TRBD2. The sample in question was CD4+ T cells from peripheral blood mononuclear cells, obtained in the second trimester of pregnancy. As DNA, the CDR3 is TGCGCCAGCAGATTGGGACTAGCGTCTTCCTACGAGCAGTACTTC. Translation: CASRLGLASSYEQYF.